Presented here are 25 T cell receptor beta chains from one specimen sequenced in a study of tissue T cells after allogeneic stem cell transplantation (dated by TCRdb to 2021 to 2024). Library creation used the immunoSEQ multiplex PCR assay. TCRdb's version of the immuneACCESS table is confined to in-frame rearrangements and falls short of the full clone set. An unresolved V gene accounts for under half of the shortfall where checked; the remainder is of unknown origin. The sample yields more than 1,000 clones; over 65% were counted once. The ten largest clones represent roughly a third of the sample. Read against the paper, the sample's time point label means: human tissue collected at research (rapid) autopsy. The source was spleen tissue, collected at autopsy. The receptors were gathered from a male patient older than 55 with steroid-refractory graft-versus-host disease after an allogeneic stem cell transplant. The graft donor may be the source of some T cells after a transplant.

The chain couples TRBV18 to TRBJ1-6, with TRBD1 as a possible D gene (5 bases). Trimming removed 1 base at V and 5 bases at J, with 9 bases between. The CDR3 consists of 15 residues. Germline V gene lookup returns CDR1 KGHSH and CDR2 LQKENI. CDR3 nucleotides: TGTGCCAGCTCACCACGGCAGGGCCATAATTCACCCCTCCACTTT. This translates into CASSPRQGHNSPLHF. Full variable domain (rest looked up from reference TRBV18 and TRBJ1-6): NAGVMQNPRHLVRRRGQEARLRCSPMKGHSHVYWYRQLPEEGLKFMVYLQKENIIDESGMPKERFSAEFPKEGPSILRIQQVVRGDSAAYFCASSPRQGHNSPLHFGNGTRLTVT.

The chain combines TRBV6-2 or TRBV6-3 with TRBJ2-5; D tentatively reads TRBD1 or TRBD2 (6 bases each). With 3 bases removed from V and 4 bases from J, the gap between germline ends came to 9 bases. This CDR3 spans 13 amino acids. Germline V CDR1 and CDR2: MNHEY, SVGEGT. CDR3 coding DNA: TGTGCCAGCAGTTATAAGGGGGGAGAGACCCAGTACTTC. The encoded protein is CASSYKGGETQYF.

CDR3 DNA: TGTGCCAGCAGCCAAGATTATGGGAGCGGCTACACCTTC. This encodes CASSQDYGSGYTF. The rearrangement joins TRBV3-1 (or the pseudogene TRBV3-2) to TRBJ1-2; D is unresolved. CDR3 length equals 13 residues. CDR1 is LGHDT and CDR2 is YNNKEL in the germline V gene (reference sequence). Trimming cost V 0 bases and J 8 bases, with 10 bases left between them.

The chain has TRBV2 and TRBJ2-3, with TRBD2 matching 8 bases. Germline V gives CDR1 SNHLY, CDR2 FYNNEI. The CDR3 sequence is 15 residues long. Germline trimming cut 5 bases from V and 2 bases from J; bases unmatched to any gene: 6. In DNA, the CDR3 is TGTGCCAGCAGTCCCGGGACTAGTTCCACAGATACGCAGTATTTT. Its protein is CASSPGTSSTDTQYF. Full variable domain (remainder filled in from reference TRBV2 and TRBJ2-3): EPEVTQTPSHQVTQMGQEVILRCVPISNHLYFYWYRQILGQKVEFLVSFYNNEISEKSEIFDDQFSVERPDGSNFTLKIRSTKLEDSAMYFCASSPGTSSTDTQYFGPGTRLTVL.

The chain employs TRBV18 and TRBJ1-2; possibly TRBD1 for D (5 bases). The CDR3 runs 16 residues. With 5 bases removed from V and 3 bases from J, the gap between germline ends came to 19 bases. The germline V gene has CDR1 KGHSH and CDR2 LQKENI. For the CDR3, the DNA is TGTGCCAGCTCATCGGGTGCAGGGAAGGTCGACTATGGCTACACCTTC. Its protein product is CASSSGAGKVDYGYTF.

About this clone: A read error may explain this, as a much larger clone is one base away. Other DNA variants within this sample encode the same CDR3. This rearrangement joins TRBV5-6 to TRBJ2-5; 9 bases are shared with TRBD2. The germline V gene encodes CDR1 SGHDT and CDR2 YYEEEE. The CDR3 has 15 residues. J was trimmed by 5 bases and V by 7 bases; bases with no gene match: 12. The CDR3 reads CASRGGAGGGETQYF. The CDR3 DNA follows: TGTGCCAGCCGCGGGGGGGCCGGGGGGGGCGAGACCCAGTACTTC. The entire variable domain, with the rest obtained from reference TRBV5-6 and TRBJ2-5, is as follows: DAGVTQSPTHLIKTRGQQVTLRCSPKSGHDTVSWYQQALGQGPQFIFQYYEEEERQRGNFPDRFSGHQFPNYSSELNVNALLLGDSALYLCASRGGAGGGETQYFGPGTRLLVL.

The V gene is TRBV14, the J gene TRBJ2-6, with D unresolved. The CDR3 spans 14 residues. Trimming removed 4 bases at V and 4 bases at J, with 8 bases between. Germline V gene lookup returns CDR1 SGHDN and CDR2 FVKESK. CDR3 protein: CASSPLGGANVLTF. The DNA for the CDR3 is TGTGCCAGCAGCCCCCTAGGAGGGGCCAACGTCCTGACTTTC.

The rearrangement joins TRBV5-1 to TRBJ2-6; 7 bases agree with TRBD1. Unmatched junction bases numbered 3, after V lost 4 bases and J lost 2 bases. This CDR3 is 15 amino acids long. CDR1 and CDR2 from the germline V gene are SGHRS and YFSETQ. DNA of the CDR3: TGCGCCAGCAGCGCTGACAGGGCTGGGGCCAACGTCCTGACTTTC. Amino acids: CASSADRAGANVLTF.

The chain carries TRBV24-1 and TRBJ1-2; 9 bases agree with TRBD1. The CDR3 is 12 residues long. Germline CDR1 KGHDR, CDR2 SFDVKD. With 11 bases clipped from V and 8 bases from J, the junction kept 8 bases outside the gene matches. The CDR3 is CARRDRDQGYTF. DNA for the CDR3: TGTGCCAGAAGGGACAGGGATCAAGGCTACACCTTC.

Note on this clone: Germline and junction disagree at one end, which may indicate a read error. J is TRBJ2-3 and V is TRBV2, with TRBD1 matching over 8 bases. Germline CDR1 SNHLY, CDR2 FYNNEI. The CDR3 is made up of 14 amino acids. The CDR3 nucleotides read TGTGCCAGCAGAGACAGGGGACCCACACATACGCAGTATTTT. Translating gives CASRDRGPTHTQYF.

V gene TRBV6-5 combines with J gene TRBJ1-1, with 9 bases fitting TRBD1. This CDR3 has 14 amino acids. The V gene's germline CDR1 is MNHEY and CDR2 SVGAGI. V was clipped by 5 bases and J by 5 bases; unmatched bases: 6. In nucleotides, the CDR3 is TGTGCCAGCAGTACCTACAGGGGGCAGACTGAAGCTTTCTTT. It encodes CASSTYRGQTEAFF.

This clone was recorded once. The V gene is TRBV18, the J gene TRBJ2-7, with 9 bases that match TRBD1. Losses at the gene ends were 4 bases for V and 2 bases for J; bases not matched to a gene: 6. Per germline, CDR1 KGHSH and CDR2 LQKENI. This CDR3 has 15 residues. CDR3 amino acids: CASSLAGTGTYEQYF. The CDR3 nucleotides are TGTGCCAGCTCACTTGCCGGGACAGGGACCTACGAGCAGTACTTC.

The CDR3 DNA follows: TGTGCCAGCAGCTTAGAGGTGAGCAGGCGACCCTACGAGCAGTACTTC. This translates into CASSLEVSRRPYEQYF. V usage is TRBV7-9 and J usage is TRBJ2-7; D gene unclear. Germline V gene sequence: CDR1 SEHNR, CDR2 FQNEAQ (reference sequence). This CDR3 has 16 residues. V dropped 1 base and J dropped 2 bases, with 15 bases sitting between them.

The rearrangement uses TRBV27 and TRBJ2-6; no definite D call. Germline CDR1 MNHEY, CDR2 SMNVEV (reference sequence). The CDR3 length is 16 residues. V lost 4 bases, J lost 0 bases, and 10 bases lay in between. CDR3 residues: CASSSVPLSGANVLTF. CDR3 DNA sequence: TGTGCCAGCAGTTCCGTACCACTCTCTGGGGCCAACGTCCTGACTTTC.

This rearrangement joins TRBV7-9 to TRBJ2-2; 9 bases align to TRBD2. V was pared by 3 bases and J by 0 bases, with 11 bases of the junction left unmatched. Germline V gives CDR1 SEHNR, CDR2 FQNEAQ (reference sequence). The CDR3 is made up of 19 amino acids. CDR3 coding DNA: TGTGCCAGCAGCTTGGTTGCGGGGGGGCTTCTGGCGAACACCGGGGAGCTGTTTTTT. This encodes CASSLVAGGLLANTGELFF.

The chain carries TRBV7-9 and TRBJ2-1, with D perhaps TRBD1 or TRBD2 (5 bases each). V was cut by 3 bases and J by 8 bases, with 17 bases left in between. This CDR3 comprises 15 residues. Germline CDR1 reads SEHNR; CDR2 reads FQNEAQ (reference sequence). The CDR3 protein is CASSFSSGPSYEQFF. The CDR3, as DNA: TGTGCCAGCAGCTTCTCGTCAGGGCCTAGCTATGAGCAGTTCTTC.

The V call is TRBV6-1, the J call TRBJ1-1, with TRBD1 as a possible D gene (5 bases). This CDR3 is 12 amino acids long. Germline CDR1 reads MNHNS; CDR2 reads SASEGT. V was cut by 6 bases and J by 9 bases, with 14 bases left in between. CDR3 amino acids: CASSPPGLKAFF. The CDR3 coding sequence is TGTGCCAGCAGCCCACCGGGACTGAAAGCTTTCTTT.

The CDR3 nucleotides are TGTGCCAGCAGCGGGGCGGGACAGGGGTCCTACGAGCAGTACTTC. Its protein is CASSGAGQGSYEQYF. The chain employs TRBV7-2 and TRBJ2-7, with 10 positions matching TRBD1. Germline assignment: CDR1 SGHTA and CDR2 FQGNSA. The length of the CDR3 is 15 residues. V lost 5 bases, J lost 1 base, and 5 bases stayed unmatched.

The J gene is TRBJ1-2, the V gene TRBV13, with 7 bases matching TRBD1. The junction had 10 bases not matched to a gene; V was cut back by 7 bases and J by 8 bases. The CDR3 covers 13 residues. Germline loops: CDR1 PRHDT, CDR2 FYEKMQ (reference sequence). The CDR3 is CASTALQGMGYTF. The CDR3 DNA sequence: TGTGCCAGCACCGCACTACAGGGGATGGGCTACACCTTC.

This chain joins TRBV7-9 and TRBJ2-7, with unresolved D. Trimming left V 1 base short and J 6 bases short, with 16 bases between. CDR3 length: 15 residues. From germline, CDR1 is SEHNR and CDR2 FQNEAQ (reference sequence). DNA of the CDR3: TGTGCCAGCAGCTTAGTAGAGTCGCCCCAAGCCGAGCAGTACTTC. This encodes CASSLVESPQAEQYF.

The rearrangement joins TRBV7-9 to TRBJ1-1, with 7 bases aligning to TRBD1. This CDR3 spans 13 amino acids. Germline CDR1 is SEHNR and CDR2 is FQNEAQ (reference sequence). The V segment lost 5 bases and the J segment 5 bases; nucleotides outside the gene matches: 5. This CDR3 reads CASSRETGTEAFF. In nucleotides, the CDR3 is TGTGCCAGCAGCCGAGAGACAGGGACTGAAGCTTTCTTT. The variable domain in full, with the rest retrieved from reference TRBV7-9 and TRBJ1-1, is DTGVSQNPRHKITKRGQNVTFRCDPISEHNRLYWYRQTLGQGPEFLTYFQNEAQLEKSRLLSDRFSAERPKGSFSTLEIQRTEQGDSAMYLCASSRETGTEAFFGQGTRLTVV.

The V call is TRBV7-2, the J call TRBJ2-1, with D hard to call. CDR1 SGHTA and CDR2 FQGNSA come from the germline V gene. V lost 4 bases and J 7 bases, leaving 5 bases between the germline ends. CDR3 size: 11 residues. The CDR3 DNA is TGTGCCAGCAGCTCACTGAATGAGCAGTTCTTC. Translation gives CASSSLNEQFF. Full variable domain (missing parts from reference TRBV7-2 and TRBJ2-1): GAGVSQSPSNKVTEKGKDVELRCDPISGHTALYWYRQSLGQGLEFLIYFQGNSAPDKSGLPSDRFSAERTGGSVSTLTIQRTQQEDSAVYLCASSSLNEQFFGPGTRLTVL.

V usage is TRBV14 and J usage is TRBJ2-4, with D maybe TRBD1 (7 bases). V lost 4 bases to trimming and J lost 1 base, with 14 bases between them. The CDR3 length is 16 residues. CDR1 is SGHDN and CDR2 is FVKESK in the germline V gene. CDR3 loop: CASSPLAGGAKNIQYF. The CDR3, as DNA: TGTGCCAGCAGCCCCTTGGCAGGGGGGGCCAAAAACATTCAGTACTTC.

This clone was recorded once. This chain uses TRBV20-1 with TRBJ2-5; TRBD1 is a possible D gene (5 bases). V dropped 3 bases and J dropped 2 bases, with 10 bases sitting between them. The V gene's germline CDR1 is DFQATT and CDR2 SNEGSKA (reference sequence). The CDR3 covers 13 residues. DNA for the CDR3: TGCAGTGCTAGTCCCGACAGTCAAGAGACCCAGTACTTC. Translation: CSASPDSQETQYF.

The rearrangement links TRBV11-2 to TRBJ1-2; TRBD1 aligns across 7 bases. The germline V gene has CDR1 SGHAT and CDR2 FQNNGV. There are 15 residues in the CDR3. V gave up 6 bases and J gave up 5 bases; unmatched junction bases: 12. CDR3 sequence: CASRIFRDSLYGYTF. CDR3 bases: TGTGCCAGCAGGATCTTCCGGGACAGTTTGTATGGCTACACCTTC.